This passage covers 12 T cell receptor beta chains from one sample sequenced in a study of T cell repertoires in aging, cancer and after chemotherapy. The template was genomic DNA from peripheral blood, not RNA. A mixed TRB-A/B primer pool amplified rearranged TRB by multiplex touch-down PCR. One entry per CDR3 protein results from TCRdb running MiXCR on the multiplex PCR reads. The sample consists of fewer than 11,000 distinct CDR3 sequences, under 30% of them appearing once. The sample was blood. All receptors derive from a human donor in good health.

The V gene is TRBV6-1, the J gene TRBJ1-4, with TRBD1 matching over 10 bases. Germline CDR1 and CDR2: MNHNS and SASEGT. The J segment lost 2 bases and the V segment lost 5 bases, leaving 5 bases of the junction unmatched. The CDR3 spans 16 residues. Here the CDR3 DNA reads TGTGCCAGCAGTTGGGACAGGGGATTGACTAATGAAAAACTGTTTTTT. Protein sequence: CASSWDRGLTNEKLFF.

V gene TRBV20-1 combines with J gene TRBJ2-7; tentatively, D is TRBD2 (5 bases). Deletions cut 5 bases from V and 0 bases from J, with 17 bases between. Per the germline V gene, CDR1 is DFQATT and CDR2 is SNEGSKA (reference sequence). CDR3 length equals 15 residues. The CDR3 protein is CSAADQTGNSYEQYF. The CDR3 DNA follows: TGCAGTGCTGCGGACCAGACGGGGAACTCCTACGAGCAGTACTTC.

This clonotype was observed a few times. The rearrangement uses TRBV6-5 and TRBJ1-4; D uncertain. This CDR3 contains 15 residues. V was pared by 4 bases and J by 6 bases, with 15 bases between. CDR1 MNHEY and CDR2 SVGAGI come from the germline V gene. The CDR3 coding sequence is TGTGCCAGCAGTTTCCTGGGGAGGGCGGATGAAAAACTGTTTTTT. Translating gives CASSFLGRADEKLFF.

This clonotype was found a few times. The chain has TRBV7-9 and TRBJ1-2; D may be TRBD1 (6 bases). CDR1 and CDR2 from the germline V gene are SEHNR and FQNEAQ (reference sequence). The CDR3 sequence is 16 residues long. V was trimmed by 1 base and J by 0 bases, leaving 12 bases between them. CDR3: CASSLVTGTPNYGYTF. CDR3 bases: TGTGCCAGCAGCTTAGTTACCGGGACACCTAACTATGGCTACACCTTC.

CDR3: CASSLDRVGEKLFF. The CDR3 DNA follows: TGTGCCAGCTCCCTCGACAGGGTTGGCGAAAAACTGTTTTTT. This chain links TRBV18 with TRBJ1-4; TRBD1 aligns across 7 bases. V shed 6 bases and J 8 bases; nucleotides not matched to a gene: 9. Germline V gene data show CDR1 as KGHSH and CDR2 as LQKENI. The CDR3 totals 14 residues.

This clonotype came up a few times. The DNA of the CDR3 is TGCGCCAGCAGCCAAGAAGCAGGGCGAACCTACGAGCAGTACTTC. Residues: CASSQEAGRTYEQYF. The chain couples TRBV4-1 to TRBJ2-7; D may be TRBD1 (5 bases). Looked up from germline, CDR1 is MGHRA and CDR2 is YSYEKL. Trimming removed 0 bases from V and 2 bases from J, with 11 bases in between. The CDR3 is 15 amino acids.

This clonotype showed up just a few times. For the CDR3, the DNA is TGTGCCAGCTCACCTATGACCGGTTATCAGCCCCAGCATTTT. This codes for CASSPMTGYQPQHF. V is TRBV18 and J is TRBJ1-5; D remains unclear. The germline V and J ends were trimmed by 3 bases and 5 bases, with 11 bases remaining between them. The germline gives CDR1 KGHSH, CDR2 LQKENI. The CDR3 loop spans 14 amino acids.

The chain uses TRBV27 and TRBJ2-3; 14 positions match TRBD2. CDR3 size: 17 residues. The germline CDR1 and CDR2 sequences are MNHEY and SMNVEV (reference sequence). Germline trimming cut 5 bases from V and 9 bases from J; bases unmatched to any gene: 13. The CDR3 loop reads CASSTGLAGGQQRTQYF. The CDR3, as DNA: TGTGCCAGCAGTACCGGACTAGCGGGGGGTCAGCAGAGGACGCAGTATTTT.

J is TRBJ2-5 and V is TRBV9, with D perhaps matching TRBD1 or TRBD2 (5 bases each). The assigned J gene may be wrong: the sequence end matches TRBJ2-7 better. CDR1 is SGDLS, CDR2 YYNGEE, per germline. CDR3 length: 15 amino acids. Here the CDR3 DNA reads TGTGCCAGCAGCTCAGGTGGGGACGGAGACTACGAGCAGTACTTC. This gives the protein CASSSGGDGDYEQYF.

This clonotype was observed a few times. The V call is TRBV24-1, the J call TRBJ1-5; TRBD1 agrees at 11 bases. The V segment lost 4 bases and the J segment 7 bases; nucleotides outside the gene matches: 8. This CDR3 has 16 amino acids. Germline CDR1 reads KGHDR; CDR2 reads SFDVKD. CDR3 in DNA: TGTGCCACCAGTGACCTCCGGGACAGGGGGAGGCAGCCCCAGCATTTT. Translation gives CATSDLRDRGRQPQHF.

The chain uses TRBV5-6 and TRBJ1-4; TRBD1 might be the D (5 bases). The CDR3 is made up of 17 amino acids. Trimming cost V 0 bases and J 6 bases, with 18 bases left between them. Germline lookup yields CDR1 SGHDT and CDR2 YYEEEE. CDR3 nucleotides: TGTGCCAGCAGCTTGGGGGACGTCACGAGGCGAGATGAAAAACTGTTTTTT. This gives the protein CASSLGDVTRRDEKLFF. Full variable domain (outside the CDR3, taken from reference TRBV5-6 and TRBJ1-4): DAGVTQSPTHLIKTRGQQVTLRCSPKSGHDTVSWYQQALGQGPQFIFQYYEEEERQRGNFPDRFSGHQFPNYSSELNVNALLLGDSALYLCASSLGDVTRRDEKLFFGSGTQLSVL.

This clonotype qualifies as medium-sized. V gene TRBV12-3 or TRBV12-4 combines with J gene TRBJ1-2; TRBD1 might be the D (5 bases). Trimming shortened V by 6 bases and J by 7 bases, and 15 bases separated the two germline ends. The CDR3 has 13 amino acids. The CDR3 DNA follows: TGTGCCAGCAGCCACGACAGATTTGGTGGCTACACCTTC. Translating it yields CASSHDRFGGYTF.